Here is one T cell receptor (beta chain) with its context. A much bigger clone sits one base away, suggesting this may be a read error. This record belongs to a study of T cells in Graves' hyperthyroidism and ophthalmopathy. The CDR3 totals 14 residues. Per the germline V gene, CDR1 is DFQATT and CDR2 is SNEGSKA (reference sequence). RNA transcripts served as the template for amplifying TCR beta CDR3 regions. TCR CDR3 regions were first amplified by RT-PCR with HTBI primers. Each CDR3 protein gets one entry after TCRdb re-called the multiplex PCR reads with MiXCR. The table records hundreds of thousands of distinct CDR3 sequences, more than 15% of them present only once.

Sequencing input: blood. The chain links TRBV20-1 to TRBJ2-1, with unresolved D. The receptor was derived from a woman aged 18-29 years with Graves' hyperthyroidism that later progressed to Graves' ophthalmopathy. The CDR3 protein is CSARRYGSYNAQFF. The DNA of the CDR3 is TGCAGTGCTAGACGGTACGGCTCCTACAATGCGCAGTTCTTC.